This T cell receptor beta chain emerged from a study of blood T cells in healthy people across ages. This CDR3 contains 13 residues. Trimming removed 4 bases from V and 4 bases from J, with 7 bases in between. Germline CDR1 and CDR2: MNHEY and SMNVEV (reference sequence). Alongside a J-beta primer mix, a sample-barcoded 5' primer served in a second PCR lasting roughly 7 to 11 cycles. TCRdb fed the 5' RACE reads into MiXCR, producing one record per CDR3 protein. The sample lists over 950,000 distinct CDR3 sequences, more than 30% occurring once. About this clonotype itself: The antigen is unknown.

General study results and limits: In these data, TCR beta diversity tracked strongly with naive T cell percentage. Higher diversity and more naive CD4+ cells were features of long-lived donors, compared to aged donors.

Each sample provided at least 5 micrograms of extracted total RNA. The source material was blood. The chain couples TRBV27 to TRBJ2-2; D not certain. The clonotype originates from a man in his late teens or twenties in good health. CDR3 sequence: CASSSYPTGELFF. The CDR3 nucleotides are TGTGCCAGCAGTTCCTATCCCACCGGGGAGCTGTTTTTT.